This T cell receptor (beta chain) originates from a study of control samples from healthy donors and cancer patients. This CDR3 spans 23 amino acids. CDR1 is LNHNV, CDR2 YYDKDF, per germline (reference sequence). After removal of 0 bases from V and 1 base from J, the junction contained 20 bases not matched to a gene. Data came from immunoSEQ multiplex PCR; TCRdb stores just in-frame clones and leaves some out. The sample records approximately 190,000 clones, about 91% being singletons. Specimen: blood. This TCR came from a man younger than 40 in good health. The J gene is TRBJ2-4, the V gene TRBV15, with TRBD1 identical over 11 bases. For the CDR3, the DNA is TGTGCCACCAGCAGAGATGGAGGGGCTGCGGGACAGGGGGACCCAACGGCCAAAAACATTCAGTACTTC. Protein: CATSRDGGAAGQGDPTAKNIQYF.